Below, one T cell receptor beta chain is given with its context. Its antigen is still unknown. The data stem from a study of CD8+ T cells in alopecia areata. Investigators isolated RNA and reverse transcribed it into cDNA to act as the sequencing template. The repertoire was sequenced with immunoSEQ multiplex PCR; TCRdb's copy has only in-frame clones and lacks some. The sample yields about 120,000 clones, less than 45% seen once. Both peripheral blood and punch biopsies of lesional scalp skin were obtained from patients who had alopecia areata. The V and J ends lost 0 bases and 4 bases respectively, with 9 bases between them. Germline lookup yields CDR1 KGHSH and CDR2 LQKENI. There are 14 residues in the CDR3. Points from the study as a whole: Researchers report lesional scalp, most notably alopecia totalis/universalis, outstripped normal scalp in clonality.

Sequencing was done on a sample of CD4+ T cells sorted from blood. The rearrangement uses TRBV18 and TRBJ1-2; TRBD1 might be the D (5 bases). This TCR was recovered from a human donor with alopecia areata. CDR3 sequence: CASSPPAGSYGYTF. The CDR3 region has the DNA TGTGCCAGCTCACCACCGGCAGGGAGCTATGGCTACACCTTC.